These 19 T cell receptor beta chains share one sample of origin, sequenced in a study of blood T cell repertoires in COVID-19. Using immunoSEQ multiplex PCR, the repertoire was profiled, and TCRdb retains in-frame clones only, with some absent. The repertoire holds 300,000 to 400,000 clones, about nine tenths seen once, with 1% in the top ten. Specimen: peripheral blood. The receptors here all came from a middle-aged man with active or convalescent COVID-19.

The chain has TRBV27 and TRBJ2-1, with TRBD2 matching 8 bases. The germline V gene encodes CDR1 MNHEY and CDR2 SMNVEV (reference sequence). The V gene end was trimmed by 3 bases and the J gene end by 7 bases; junction bases not matched to a gene: 8. The CDR3 has 15 residues. The CDR3 is CASSFPGGYGNEQFF. The CDR3 nucleotides read TGTGCCAGCAGTTTTCCGGGGGGGTACGGGAATGAGCAGTTCTTC.

The genes are TRBV29-1 and TRBJ2-7; a weak D match, TRBD1 (5 bases). V lost 2 bases and J 3 bases, leaving 8 bases between the germline ends. The CDR3 contains 12 residues. From germline, CDR1 is SQVTM and CDR2 ANQGSEA. This CDR3 is CSVELTGYEQYF. Here the CDR3 DNA reads TGCAGCGTTGAACTAACAGGCTACGAGCAGTACTTC.

The chain is built from TRBV13 and TRBJ1-3; D unclear. Germline loops: CDR1 PRHDT, CDR2 FYEKMQ (reference sequence). Trimming pared 2 bases from V and 0 bases from J, leaving 11 bases between. This CDR3 has 16 amino acids. The CDR3 DNA sequence: TGTGCCAGCAGCTTATGGCAGGCGATCTCTGGAAACACCATATATTTT. Translated, it gives CASSLWQAISGNTIYF.

The chain carries TRBV27 and TRBJ2-5, with 7 bases fitting TRBD2. Germline values: CDR1 MNHEY, CDR2 SMNVEV (reference sequence). The CDR3 runs 16 residues. The V gene end was trimmed by 6 bases and the J gene end by 5 bases; junction bases not matched to a gene: 15. CDR3 in amino acids: CASRVSRAQGGETQYF. Written as DNA, the CDR3 is TGTGCCAGCAGAGTTTCGCGGGCCCAGGGAGGGGAGACCCAGTACTTC.

This sequence joins TRBV4-2 and TRBJ1-5; 9 positions match TRBD1. There are 15 residues in the CDR3. Germline trimming cut 4 bases from V and 6 bases from J; bases unmatched to any gene: 7. CDR1 and CDR2 (germline): LGHNA, YNFKEQ. In DNA form, the CDR3 reads TGTGCCAGCAGCCCCATGGGACAGGGAGCTCAGCCCCAGCATTTT. Encoded protein: CASSPMGQGAQPQHF.

The V and J genes are TRBV5-1 and TRBJ2-5, with 7 bases identical to TRBD1. The length of the CDR3 is 14 residues. V shed 3 bases, J shed 5 bases, and the junction held 7 bases outside the gene matches. The germline gives CDR1 SGHRS, CDR2 YFSETQ. The CDR3 DNA follows: TGCGCCAGCAGCTCCCAGGGGGAATGGGAGACCCAGTACTTC. Translating gives CASSSQGEWETQYF.

This rearrangement joins TRBV28 to TRBJ2-7; weak D call: TRBD2 (6 bases). V was clipped by 6 bases and J by 5 bases, with 20 bases between them. Looked up from germline, CDR1 is MDHEN and CDR2 is SYDVKM. This CDR3 comprises 15 residues. The CDR3 DNA is TGTGCCAGCAGGGCCGGGACTGCCTCTAGGGACGAGCAGTACTTC. It encodes CASRAGTASRDEQYF.

This clone was detected only once. The chain combines TRBV19 with TRBJ1-3, with TRBD1 as a possible D gene (5 bases). Trimming shortened V by 4 bases and J by 0 bases, and 16 bases separated the two germline ends. The germline V gene encodes CDR1 LNHDA and CDR2 SQIVND (reference sequence). The length of the CDR3 is 17 residues. This CDR3 reads CASSTLFRQISGNTIYF. The CDR3 DNA follows: TGTGCCAGTAGTACCCTCTTCAGACAGATCTCTGGAAACACCATATATTTT.

The gene calls are TRBV5-1 and TRBJ2-3, with D perhaps matching TRBD1 (6 bases). Germline CDR1 reads SGHRS; CDR2 reads YFSETQ. Trimming shortened V by 0 bases and J by 4 bases, and 9 bases separated the two germline ends. This CDR3 has 14 amino acids. This CDR3 is CASSLDRVADTQYF. CDR3 coding DNA: TGCGCCAGCAGCTTGGACAGGGTGGCAGATACGCAGTATTTT.

The chain is built from TRBV19 and TRBJ2-7; 7 bases are a match to TRBD1. The V gene's germline CDR1 is LNHDA and CDR2 SQIVND (reference sequence). V lost 3 bases, J lost 2 bases, and 4 bases stayed unmatched. This CDR3 comprises 14 residues. CDR3 protein: CASSIGTDAYEQYF. The DNA of the CDR3 is TGTGCCAGTAGTATTGGGACAGACGCCTACGAGCAGTACTTC.

The chain carries TRBV27 and TRBJ2-7, with D maybe TRBD1 (7 bases). V shed 8 bases and J shed 3 bases, with 17 bases lying between them. CDR3 length: 14 amino acids. Germline V gene sequence: CDR1 MNHEY, CDR2 SMNVEV (reference sequence). DNA of the CDR3: TGTGCCAGCCGATTAAACAGGGGAGGCTACGAGCAGTACTTC. Its protein product is CASRLNRGGYEQYF.

This clone was detected once. The chain is built from TRBV30 and TRBJ1-4, with D possibly being TRBD1 (6 bases). This CDR3 spans 16 amino acids. CDR1 and CDR2 from the germline V gene are GTSNPN and SVGIG (reference sequence). V was cut by 0 bases and J by 3 bases, with 14 bases left in between. CDR3 in DNA: TGTGCCTGGAGTGTAGGTGAAGGACAGTCTAATGAAAAACTGTTTTTT. Translated, it gives CAWSVGEGQSNEKLFF.

The rearrangement joins TRBV19 to TRBJ2-7, with 12 bases aligning to TRBD2. Germline V gene data show CDR1 as LNHDA and CDR2 as SQIVND (reference sequence). J was trimmed by 1 base and V by 4 bases; bases with no gene match: 5. This CDR3 spans 16 amino acids. CDR3 nucleotide sequence: TGTGCCAGTAGTAACGCCGGGACTAGCGGGTCCTACGAGCAGTACTTC. Translating gives CASSNAGTSGSYEQYF.

This rearrangement joins TRBV5-8 to TRBJ2-5; D is unclear. Germline values: CDR1 SGHTS, CDR2 YDEGEE. V shed 5 bases and J shed 4 bases, with 12 bases lying between them. This CDR3 region has 13 residues. The DNA of the CDR3 is TGTGCCAGCAGAGTGTCGGGTGGAGAGACCCAGTACTTC. It specifies CASRVSGGETQYF.

The V and J genes are TRBV4-3 and TRBJ1-2; D remains ambiguous. This CDR3 spans 14 amino acids. V lost 0 bases and J 3 bases, leaving 8 bases between the germline ends. The germline CDR1 and CDR2 sequences are LGHNA and YSLEER. CDR3 loop: CASSQEATYYGYTF. The CDR3 nucleotides are TGCGCCAGCAGCCAAGAAGCAACTTACTATGGCTACACCTTC.

CDR3 bases: TGTGCCAGCTCACCCCAGGCAGATACGCAGTATTTT. This encodes CASSPQADTQYF. J is TRBJ2-3 and V is TRBV18; D gene uncertain. Trimming took off 3 bases at V and 4 bases at J, with 5 bases between the two ends. CDR3 length: 12 residues. Germline lookup yields CDR1 KGHSH and CDR2 LQKENI.

This chain links TRBV19 with TRBJ1-2; TRBD1 agrees at 9 bases. This CDR3 has 16 residues. Trimming removed 6 bases from V and 3 bases from J; junction bases left unmatched: 11. Germline CDR1 reads LNHDA; CDR2 reads SQIVND (reference sequence). CDR3 amino acids: CASSPAGQGRDYGYTF. CDR3 in DNA: TGTGCCAGTAGCCCCGCGGGACAGGGACGCGACTATGGCTACACCTTC.

V and J are TRBV27 and TRBJ1-3; D is ambiguous. Trimming removed 7 bases at V and 1 base at J, with 5 bases between. The germline V gene encodes CDR1 MNHEY and CDR2 SMNVEV (reference sequence). This CDR3 is 12 amino acids long. CDR3: CASMSSGNTIYF. CDR3 nucleotide sequence: TGTGCCAGCATGTCTTCTGGAAACACCATATATTTT.

This chain uses TRBV5-1 with TRBJ1-2; D is ambiguous. V lost 4 bases, J lost 0 bases, and 13 bases lay in between. The CDR3 contains 15 residues. CDR1 SGHRS and CDR2 YFSETQ come from the germline V gene. CDR3 in DNA: TGCGCCAGCAGCATGGGGATTGAGGCTAACTATGGCTACACCTTC. Its protein product is CASSMGIEANYGYTF.